The clone carrying this T cell receptor beta chain was observed many times. Antigen: not known. Each CDR3 protein gets one entry after TCRdb re-called the PCR reads with MiXCR. The sample lists just under 650,000 distinct CDR3 sequences; just under 20% were seen once. The germline V gene has CDR1 LGHDT and CDR2 YNNKEL (reference sequence). This CDR3 is 19 amino acids long. V was clipped by 0 bases and J by 2 bases; unmatched bases: 9. This entry comes from a study of molecular identifiers for immune sequencing clone quantification. Turning to the study itself: The replicate experiment used RNA from roughly 18,000 or 92,000 naive CD8 cells. This RNA was split into five aliquots, and four of them were sequenced. General study points: Over 97% of CMV-specific effector molecules, but under 1% of naive ones, were in clones above 20 copies.

Naive CD8 T cells were sorted, and the gate applied was CD8+CD4-CCR7+CD45RA+. Sequencing input: naive CD8+ T cells from blood, with Jurkat cell RNA spiked in. Subset: FACS-sorted CD8+CD4-CCR7+CD45RA+ naive T cells. The receptor comes from a human donor in good health. Some libraries in this study had Jurkat cell RNA spiked in. This chain uses TRBV3-1 with TRBJ2-2, with 10 bases identical to TRBD2. DNA of the CDR3: TGTGCCAGCAGCCAAGAAGTCTGGACTAGCGGAACAAACACCGGGGAGCTGTTTTTT. This gives the protein CASSQEVWTSGTNTGELFF.